Listed below are T cell receptor beta chains from one sample, sequenced in a study of T cells after yellow fever vaccination. TCRdb analysed the 5' RACE reads with MiXCR anew, one entry per CDR3 protein. The sample shows about 240,000 distinct CDR3 sequences, 6% to 7.5% of them seen only once. Material: CD4+ T cells sorted from PBMCs, obtained 15 days after the yellow fever booster vaccination. These receptors came from a man aged 30-40 years who received the YFV17D yellow fever vaccine. Each CDR3 is given without its conserved first and last residue. Rows may omit the clone size; those that give it use once, few, many or a size class.

size | J | V | CDR3
- | TRBJ2-1 | TRBV20-1 | SARDLESQGGASSYNEQF
many | TRBJ2-7 | TRBV29-1 | SVDLGADPYEQY
few | TRBJ2-1 | TRBV19 | ASSTRTKQF
- | TRBJ1-1 | TRBV27 | ASSLRGAMTEAF
few | TRBJ2-7 | TRBV18 | ASSPPRSPYEQY
few | TRBJ2-2 | TRBV11-2 | ASSSRPLAGVGTGELF
many | TRBJ2-1 | TRBV20-1 | SATTSGRRGEQF
- | TRBJ2-1 | TRBV27 | ASSTKQGSYNEQF
few | TRBJ2-3 | TRBV20-1 | SASSLAGGGGTDTQY
- | TRBJ2-5 | TRBV5-1 | ASSWGLAEQSGETQY
- | TRBJ2-6 | TRBV5-8 | ASSVRQGSSGANVLT
- | TRBJ2-7 | TRBV20-1 | SARGSRGDYEQY
- | TRBJ1-2 | TRBV4-3 | ASSPTGSNYGYT
once | TRBJ1-5 | TRBV12-3/TRBV12-4 | ASSLASRGPQH
many | TRBJ2-3 | TRBV7-2 | ASRRPGVRTDTQY
many | TRBJ2-4 | TRBV12-3/TRBV12-4 | ASTRDSGLY
few | TRBJ2-2 | TRBV20-1 | SAQGTGGFYGELF
many | TRBJ2-1 | TRBV4-3 | ASSQDSSGGGYNEQF
few | TRBJ2-1 | TRBV19 | ASTGRQGNDNEQF
- | TRBJ2-5 | TRBV5-1 | ASSSTDSSETQY
few | TRBJ1-4 | TRBV20-1 | SAGRPGRSEKLF
- | TRBJ2-7 | TRBV9 | ASSPFGGRAYEQY
- | TRBJ2-6 | TRBV29-1 | SVAGAAGANVLT
- | TRBJ2-1 | TRBV3-1 | ASSRNRRSSYNEQF
few | TRBJ2-5 | TRBV27 | ASSFPGNQETQY
many | TRBJ2-1 | TRBV6-1 | ASRPLAGGPSSYNEQF
few | TRBJ2-7 | TRBV5-1 | ASSPGLAPEQY
- | TRBJ2-7 | TRBV12-3/TRBV12-4 | ASSFLSYEQY
few | TRBJ2-1 | TRBV5-5 | ASSDRNADVRF
- | TRBJ2-5 | TRBV12-3/TRBV12-4 | ASSLGRLRETQY
- | TRBJ2-7 | TRBV12-3/TRBV12-4 | ASSGAGHEQY
few | TRBJ1-2 | TRBV5-1 | ASSGTGGGYGYT
- | TRBJ2-1 | TRBV5-1 | ASTDGTSGRASFWNEQF
many | TRBJ2-4 | TRBV12-3/TRBV12-4 | ASSPPKAKNIQY
- | TRBJ2-5 | TRBV25-1 | ASRAGAGETQY
- | TRBJ1-6 | TRBV6-2/TRBV6-3 | ASTLRQTNSPLH
few | TRBJ2-2 | TRBV28 | AHRGGEGPAGELF
many | TRBJ2-1 | TRBV5-1 | ASSSGTSGIDEQF
few | TRBJ2-3 | TRBV10-1 | ASSDAGEGTDTQY
- | TRBJ2-7 | TRBV10-1 | ATLRTSGRRSSSYEQY
few | TRBJ2-3 | TRBV5-6 | ASSPGSPDTQY
- | TRBJ2-1 | TRBV6-5 | ASSYSKSYLSAYEQF
many | TRBJ2-5 | TRBV7-2 | ASSLMAPQETQY
few | TRBJ2-5 | TRBV20-1 | SAQLAVSKETQY
many | TRBJ2-1 | TRBV3-1 | ASSSSGRAYNEQF
many | TRBJ2-1 | TRBV7-2 | ASSSRGGNEQF
many | TRBJ2-1 | TRBV5-6 | ASKPRVLGEQF
many | TRBJ2-7 | TRBV29-1 | SVVTGGSYEQY
many | TRBJ1-2 | TRBV12-3/TRBV12-4 | ASSLRMGYT
- | TRBJ2-7 | TRBV6-1 | ASSEVDSSGWG
- | TRBJ2-2 | TRBV12-3/TRBV12-4 | ASTLAVAGELF
few | TRBJ2-5 | TRBV7-2 | ASSLDFGGRETQY
many | TRBJ2-7 | TRBV5-1 | ASSLGMADGQY
- | TRBJ2-3 | TRBV7-2 | ASSLAGTGTQY